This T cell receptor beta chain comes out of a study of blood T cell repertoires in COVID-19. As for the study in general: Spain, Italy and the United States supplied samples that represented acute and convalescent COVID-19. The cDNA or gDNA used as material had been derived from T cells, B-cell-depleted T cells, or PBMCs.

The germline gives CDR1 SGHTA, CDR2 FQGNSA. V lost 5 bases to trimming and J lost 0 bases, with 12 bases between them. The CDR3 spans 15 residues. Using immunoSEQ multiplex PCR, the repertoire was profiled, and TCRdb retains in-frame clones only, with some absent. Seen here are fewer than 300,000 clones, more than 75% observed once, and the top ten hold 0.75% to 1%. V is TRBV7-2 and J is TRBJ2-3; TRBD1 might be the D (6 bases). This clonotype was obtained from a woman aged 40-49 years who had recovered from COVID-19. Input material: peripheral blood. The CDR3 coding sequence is TGTGCCAGCAGCCTGGGACACGCTAGCACAGATACGCAGTATTTT. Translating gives CASSLGHASTDTQYF.